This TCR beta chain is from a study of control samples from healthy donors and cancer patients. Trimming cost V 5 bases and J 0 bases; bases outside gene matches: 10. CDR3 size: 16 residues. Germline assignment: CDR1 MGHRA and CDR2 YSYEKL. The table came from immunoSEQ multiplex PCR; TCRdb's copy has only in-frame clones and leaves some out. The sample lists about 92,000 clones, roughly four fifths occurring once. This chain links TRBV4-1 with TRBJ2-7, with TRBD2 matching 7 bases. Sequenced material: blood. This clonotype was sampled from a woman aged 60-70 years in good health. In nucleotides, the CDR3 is TGCGCCAGCAGCTTAATCATAGGCGGGAGCTCCTACGAGCAGTACTTC. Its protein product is CASSLIIGGSSYEQYF.